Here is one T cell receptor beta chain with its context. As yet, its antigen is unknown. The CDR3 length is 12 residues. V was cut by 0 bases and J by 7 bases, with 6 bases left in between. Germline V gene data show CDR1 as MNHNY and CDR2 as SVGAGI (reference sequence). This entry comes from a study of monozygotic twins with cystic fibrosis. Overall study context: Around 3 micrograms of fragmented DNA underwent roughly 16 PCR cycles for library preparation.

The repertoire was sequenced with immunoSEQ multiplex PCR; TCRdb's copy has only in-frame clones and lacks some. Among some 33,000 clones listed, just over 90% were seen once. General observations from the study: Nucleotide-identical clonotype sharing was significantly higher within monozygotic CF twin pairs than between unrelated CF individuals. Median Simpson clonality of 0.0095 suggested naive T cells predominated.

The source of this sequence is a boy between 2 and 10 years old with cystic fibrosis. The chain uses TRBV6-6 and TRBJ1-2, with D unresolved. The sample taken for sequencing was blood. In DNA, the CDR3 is TGTGCCAGCAGTTACTCGGAGGGTGGCTACACCTTC. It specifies CASSYSEGGYTF.